The entry below gives a single TCR beta chain sequence along with its context. Its antigen remains unidentified. The germline V gene encodes CDR1 LNHDA and CDR2 SQIVND (reference sequence). The CDR3 is 17 residues long. The V gene end was trimmed by 7 bases and the J gene end by 2 bases; junction bases not matched to a gene: 6. The data derive from a study of T cell responses to AZD1222 COVID-19 vaccine. General observations from the study: The sample set comprised mostly white British donors with more females, and clonal diversity was possibly underestimated. Spike-specific TCR repertoires showed rising breadth and depth after two AZD1222 doses.

This table comes from immunoSEQ multiplex PCR, and its TCRdb copy is limited to in-frame clones, with some not included. Found here are 180,000 or so clones, 70% to 90% of them singletons; the top ten hold 1.6%. The sequence came from an adult in good health. The specimen comprised peripheral blood, sampled on day 0 of AZD1222 vaccination. This chain connects TRBV19 to TRBJ2-2, with TRBD2 matching 14 bases. CDR3 in amino acids: CASTKTSGRVNTGELFF. The CDR3 DNA sequence: TGTGCCAGTACTAAGACTAGCGGGAGGGTCAACACCGGGGAGCTGTTTTTT.